This TCR beta chain comes out of a study of T cell responses to AZD1222 COVID-19 vaccine. This clone appeared a single time. As yet, its antigen is unknown. CDR1 is SGDLS, CDR2 YYNGEE, per germline. This CDR3 spans 13 amino acids. V shed 4 bases and J shed 3 bases, with 11 bases lying between them. Study-level points and caveats: It was only a handful of AZD1222 recipients who were seropositive at baseline.

Sequencing used immunoSEQ multiplex PCR; TCRdb keeps in-frame clones, though not all of them. The repertoire holds about 18,000 clones, with roughly 86% as singletons. The chain combines TRBV9 with TRBJ2-7; D uncertain. Sequencing used peripheral blood, obtained 28 days after the second AZD1222 dose. The TCR comes from an adult who received the AZD1222 COVID-19 vaccine. CDR3 in amino acids: CASSPSPYYEQYF. The CDR3 region has the DNA TGTGCCAGCAGCCCCAGCCCTTACTACGAGCAGTACTTC.